This TCR beta chain derives from a study of blood T cell repertoires in COVID-19. Study-wide background: From the United States, Italy and Spain came samples of acute and convalescent COVID-19. The cDNA or gDNA used as material had been derived from T cells, B-cell-depleted T cells, or PBMCs.

The germline CDR1 and CDR2 sequences are MGHDK and SYGVNS. This CDR3 region has 15 residues. V shed 4 bases and J shed 7 bases, with 16 bases lying between them. Only in-frame clones appear in the TCRdb table, and some are missing; sequencing was by immunoSEQ multiplex PCR. The data show 20,000 or so clones, 91% seen once. The V gene is TRBV25-1, the J gene TRBJ2-2; a weak D match, TRBD2 (6 bases). This clonotype originated in a man in his 70s with active COVID-19. Sequencing was carried out using peripheral blood. CDR3 amino acids: CASSAWGVNGGELFF. CDR3 DNA: TGTGCCAGCAGTGCATGGGGGGTTAATGGCGGGGAGCTGTTTTTT.